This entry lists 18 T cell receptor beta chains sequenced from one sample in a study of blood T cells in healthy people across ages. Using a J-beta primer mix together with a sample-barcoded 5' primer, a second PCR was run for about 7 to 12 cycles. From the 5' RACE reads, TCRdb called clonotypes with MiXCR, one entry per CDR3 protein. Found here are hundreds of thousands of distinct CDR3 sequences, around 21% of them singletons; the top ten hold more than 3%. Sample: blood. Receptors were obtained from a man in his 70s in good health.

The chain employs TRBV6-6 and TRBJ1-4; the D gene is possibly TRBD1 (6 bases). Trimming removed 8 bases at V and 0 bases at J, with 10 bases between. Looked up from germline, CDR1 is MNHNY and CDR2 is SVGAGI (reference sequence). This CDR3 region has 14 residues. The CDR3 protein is CASGSGATNEKLFF. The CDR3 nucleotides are TGTGCCAGCGGTTCAGGGGCAACTAATGAAAAACTGTTTTTT.

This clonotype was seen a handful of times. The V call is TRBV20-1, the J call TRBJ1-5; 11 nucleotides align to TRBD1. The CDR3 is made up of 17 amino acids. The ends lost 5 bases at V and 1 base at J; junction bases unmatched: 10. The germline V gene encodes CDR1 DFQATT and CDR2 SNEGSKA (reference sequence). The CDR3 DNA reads TGCAGTGCTCCCGGGACAGGGGGGTCTAGGAGCAATCAGCCCCAGCATTTT. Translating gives CSAPGTGGSRSNQPQHF.

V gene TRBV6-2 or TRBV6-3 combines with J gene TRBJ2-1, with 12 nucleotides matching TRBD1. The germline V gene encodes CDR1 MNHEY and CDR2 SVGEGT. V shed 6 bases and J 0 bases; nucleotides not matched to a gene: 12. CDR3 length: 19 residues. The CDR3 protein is CASRNPGQGAFSSYNEQFF. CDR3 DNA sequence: TGTGCCAGCAGAAACCCGGGACAGGGGGCATTCAGCTCCTACAATGAGCAGTTCTTC.

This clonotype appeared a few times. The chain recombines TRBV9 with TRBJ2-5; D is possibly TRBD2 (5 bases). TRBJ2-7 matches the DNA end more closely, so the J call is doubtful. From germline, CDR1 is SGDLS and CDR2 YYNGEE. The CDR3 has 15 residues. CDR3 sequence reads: CASSLYPGYGYEQYF. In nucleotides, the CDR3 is TGTGCCAGCAGCCTCTACCCGGGGTATGGATACGAGCAGTACTTC.

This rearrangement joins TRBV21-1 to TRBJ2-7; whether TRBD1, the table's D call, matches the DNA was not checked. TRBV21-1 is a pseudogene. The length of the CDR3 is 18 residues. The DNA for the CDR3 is TGTGCCAGCAGCAAACGTAAAATACGGACAGGGGTCTCCTACGAGCAGTACTTC. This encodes CASSKRKIRTGVSYEQYF.

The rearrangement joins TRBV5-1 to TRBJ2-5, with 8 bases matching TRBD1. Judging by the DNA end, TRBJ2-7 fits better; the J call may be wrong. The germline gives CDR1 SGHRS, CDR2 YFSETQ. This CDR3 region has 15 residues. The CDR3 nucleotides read TGCGCCAGCAGCCCTGGACAGGGCTTATCCTACGAGCAGTACTTC. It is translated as CASSPGQGLSYEQYF.

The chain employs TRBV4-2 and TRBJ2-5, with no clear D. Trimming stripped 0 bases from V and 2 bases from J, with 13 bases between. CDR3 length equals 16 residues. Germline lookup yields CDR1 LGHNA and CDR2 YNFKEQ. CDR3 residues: CASSQDQEVGQETQYF. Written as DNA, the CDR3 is TGTGCCAGCAGCCAAGATCAGGAAGTCGGGCAAGAGACCCAGTACTTC.

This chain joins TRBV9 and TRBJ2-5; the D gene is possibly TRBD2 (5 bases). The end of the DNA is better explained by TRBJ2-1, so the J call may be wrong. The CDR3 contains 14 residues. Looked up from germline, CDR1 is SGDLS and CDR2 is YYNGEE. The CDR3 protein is CASSVRTSGSEQFF. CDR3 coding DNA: TGTGCCAGCAGCGTAAGGACTTCGGGGAGTGAGCAGTTCTTC.

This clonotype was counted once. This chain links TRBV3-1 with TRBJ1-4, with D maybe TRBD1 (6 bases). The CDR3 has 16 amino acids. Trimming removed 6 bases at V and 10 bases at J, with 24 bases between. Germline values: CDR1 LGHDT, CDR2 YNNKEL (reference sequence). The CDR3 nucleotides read TGTGCCAGCAGAGCCCAGGGGCGGACCCTCTCGGGAAAACTGTTTTTT. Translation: CASRAQGRTLSGKLFF.

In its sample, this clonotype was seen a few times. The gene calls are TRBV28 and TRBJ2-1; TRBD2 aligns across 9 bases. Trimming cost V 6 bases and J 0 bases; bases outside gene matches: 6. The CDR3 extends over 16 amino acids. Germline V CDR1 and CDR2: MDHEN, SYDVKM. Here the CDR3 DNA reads TGTGCCAGCAGGGTTTCGACTAGCGGCTCCTACAATGAGCAGTTCTTC. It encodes CASRVSTSGSYNEQFF.

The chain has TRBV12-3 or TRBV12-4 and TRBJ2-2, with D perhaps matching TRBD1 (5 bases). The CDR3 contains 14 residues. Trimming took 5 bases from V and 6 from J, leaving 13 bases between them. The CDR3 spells CASSLQGFPGELFF. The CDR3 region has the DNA TGTGCCAGCAGTCTGCAGGGTTTTCCCGGGGAGCTGTTTTTT.

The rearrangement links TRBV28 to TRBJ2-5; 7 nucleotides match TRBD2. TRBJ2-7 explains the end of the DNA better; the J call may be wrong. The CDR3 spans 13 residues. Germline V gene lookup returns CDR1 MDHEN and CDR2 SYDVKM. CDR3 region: CASTAGLLDEQYF. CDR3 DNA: TGTGCCAGCACAGCGGGACTCCTTGACGAGCAGTACTTC.

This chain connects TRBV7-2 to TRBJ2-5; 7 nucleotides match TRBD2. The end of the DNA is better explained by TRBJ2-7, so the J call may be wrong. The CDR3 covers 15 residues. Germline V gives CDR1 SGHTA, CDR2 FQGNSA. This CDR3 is CASSLLGGRTYEQYF. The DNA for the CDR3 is TGTGCCAGCAGCTTATTGGGCGGGAGAACCTACGAGCAGTACTTC.

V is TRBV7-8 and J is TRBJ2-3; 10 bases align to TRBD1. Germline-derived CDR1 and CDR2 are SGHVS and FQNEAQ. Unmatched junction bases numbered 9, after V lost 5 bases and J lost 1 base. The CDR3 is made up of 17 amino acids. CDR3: CASSIRQGAGGTDTQYF. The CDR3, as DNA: TGTGCCAGCAGCATAAGACAGGGGGCTGGGGGCACAGATACGCAGTATTTT.

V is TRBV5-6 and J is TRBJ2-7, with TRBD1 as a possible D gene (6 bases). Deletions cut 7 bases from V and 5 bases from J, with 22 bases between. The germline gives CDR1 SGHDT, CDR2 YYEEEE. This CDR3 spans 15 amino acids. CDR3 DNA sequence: TGTGCCAGCGGCCACACACAGGGAATAGGCCACGAGCAGTACTTC. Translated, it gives CASGHTQGIGHEQYF.

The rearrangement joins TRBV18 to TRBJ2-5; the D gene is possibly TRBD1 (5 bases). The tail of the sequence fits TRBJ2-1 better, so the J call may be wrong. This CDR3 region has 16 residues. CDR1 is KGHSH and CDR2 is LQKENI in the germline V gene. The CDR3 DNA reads TGTGCCAGCTCACCGAATCGGCTAGGGGTCAATCTAGAGCAGTTCTTC. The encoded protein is CASSPNRLGVNLEQFF.

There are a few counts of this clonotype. The CDR3 is CASSQVSGTQYF. The CDR3, as DNA: TGTGCCAGCAGCCAAGTGTCCGGGACCCAGTACTTC. V gene TRBV14 combines with J gene TRBJ2-5; D gene uncertain. This CDR3 contains 12 residues. With 1 base removed from V and 7 bases from J, the gap between germline ends came to 7 bases. Germline loops: CDR1 SGHDN, CDR2 FVKESK. Filled out from reference TRBV14 and TRBJ2-5, the complete variable domain reads EAGVTQFPSHSVIEKGQTVTLRCDPISGHDNLYWYRRVMGKEIKFLLHFVKESKQDESGMPNNRFLAERTGGTYSTLKVQPAELEDSGVYFCASSQVSGTQYFGPGTRLLVL.

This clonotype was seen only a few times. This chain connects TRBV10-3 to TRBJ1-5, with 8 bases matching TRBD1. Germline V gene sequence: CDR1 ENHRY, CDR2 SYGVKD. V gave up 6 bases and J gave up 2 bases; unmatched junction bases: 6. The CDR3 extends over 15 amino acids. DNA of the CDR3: TGTGCCATCAGGGCAGGGGGCGGCGGCAATCAGCCCCAGCATTTT. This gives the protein CAIRAGGGGNQPQHF.